The 9 T cell receptor beta chains below all came from one sample that was sequenced in a study of blood T cell repertoires in COVID-19. Produced via immunoSEQ multiplex PCR; TCRdb's table is partial and in-frame only. This table holds about 300,000 clones, roughly 90% found once. Source material: peripheral blood. The receptors stem from a man between 18 and 29 years old who had recovered from COVID-19.

The chain links TRBV7-9 to TRBJ1-3, with a weak D call TRBD1 (6 bases). CDR1 is SEHNR, CDR2 FQNEAQ, per germline (reference sequence). This CDR3 spans 16 amino acids. Trimming cost V 5 bases and J 0 bases, with 14 bases left between them. Written as DNA, the CDR3 is TGTGCCAGCAGCCCGGGACACCTTGACTCTGGAAACACCATATATTTT. It translates to CASSPGHLDSGNTIYF.

The V call is TRBV7-9, the J call TRBJ1-1, with D possibly matching TRBD1 (5 bases). This CDR3 has 14 amino acids. V was clipped by 2 bases and J by 7 bases, with 14 bases between them. Germline CDR1 is SEHNR and CDR2 is FQNEAQ (reference sequence). CDR3 sequence (DNA): TGTGCCAGCAGCTTATCTCCCGGGGGGTTTGAAGCTTTCTTT. It translates to CASSLSPGGFEAFF. Full variable domain (rest looked up from reference TRBV7-9 and TRBJ1-1): DTGVSQNPRHKITKRGQNVTFRCDPISEHNRLYWYRQTLGQGPEFLTYFQNEAQLEKSRLLSDRFSAERPKGSFSTLEIQRTEQGDSAMYLCASSLSPGGFEAFFGQGTRLTVV.

The gene calls are TRBV7-2 and TRBJ1-2; 8 bases map to TRBD1. The CDR3 spans 14 residues. V lost 3 bases, J lost 8 bases, and 8 bases stayed unmatched. Germline V gene lookup returns CDR1 SGHTA and CDR2 FQGNSA. Here the CDR3 DNA reads TGTGCCAGCAGCTTGGCCGAGGGGACAGGAGGCTACACCTTC. It translates to CASSLAEGTGGYTF. The complete variable domain, with remaining parts taken from reference TRBV7-2 and TRBJ1-2, reads GAGVSQSPSNKVTEKGKDVELRCDPISGHTALYWYRQSLGQGLEFLIYFQGNSAPDKSGLPSDRFSAERTGGSVSTLTIQRTQQEDSAVYLCASSLAEGTGGYTFGSGTRLTVV.

The rearrangement joins TRBV18 to TRBJ1-1; D not certain. CDR1 and CDR2 from the germline V gene are KGHSH and LQKENI. The V gene lost 1 base and the J gene lost 1 base, with 10 bases spanning the gap. This CDR3 comprises 15 residues. The CDR3 coding sequence is TGTGCCAGCTCACCACGCATGGCTGAGAACACTGAAGCTTTCTTT. Protein sequence: CASSPRMAENTEAFF.

CDR3 loop: CAIRRQGGEWETQYF. DNA of the CDR3: TGTGCCATCAGGCGGCAGGGGGGCGAGTGGGAGACCCAGTACTTC. The chain links TRBV10-3 to TRBJ2-5; a weak D match, TRBD1 (7 bases). The CDR3 totals 15 residues. Germline V lookup: CDR1 ENHRY, CDR2 SYGVKD. V dropped 6 bases and J dropped 5 bases, with 19 bases sitting between them.

V gene TRBV28 combines with J gene TRBJ2-1; 11 bases agree with TRBD1. J was trimmed by 4 bases and V by 5 bases; bases with no gene match: 7. The germline V gene encodes CDR1 MDHEN and CDR2 SYDVKM. The CDR3 sequence is 16 residues long. Written as DNA, the CDR3 is TGTGCCAGCAGTCCCTGGACAGGGGGCAAGTACAATGAGCAGTTCTTC. Protein: CASSPWTGGKYNEQFF.

This chain uses TRBV6-2 or TRBV6-3 with TRBJ2-5, with TRBD2 matching over 7 bases. The V and J ends lost 4 bases and 2 bases, in that order; junction bases with no gene match: 1. This CDR3 spans 13 amino acids. Germline values: CDR1 MNHEY, CDR2 SVGEGT. The CDR3 is CASSWGGQETQYF. For the CDR3, the DNA is TGTGCCAGCAGTTGGGGGGGTCAAGAGACCCAGTACTTC.

The chain links TRBV10-3 to TRBJ2-1; D is perhaps TRBD1 (7 bases). V was shortened by 2 bases and J by 2 bases, with 10 bases between the two germline ends. This CDR3 contains 15 residues. Germline V gene lookup returns CDR1 ENHRY and CDR2 SYGVKD. This chain's CDR3 is CAISEDREAYNEQFF. The CDR3 DNA sequence: TGTGCCATCAGTGAGGACAGGGAGGCCTACAATGAGCAGTTCTTC.

The chain uses TRBV7-9 and TRBJ1-2; D is perhaps TRBD1 (6 bases). V lost 5 bases to trimming and J lost 5 bases, with 18 bases between them. CDR3 length equals 15 residues. CDR1 is SEHNR, CDR2 FQNEAQ, per germline (reference sequence). CDR3 in amino acids: CASSPQTGLDYGYTF. CDR3 sequence (DNA): TGTGCCAGCAGCCCGCAGACAGGCCTCGATTATGGCTACACCTTC.